This T cell receptor beta chain comes out of a study of Ad26.COV2.S vaccination and SARS-CoV-2 variants. Assay used: immunoSEQ multiplex PCR; TCRdb lists only in-frame clones, some missing. Of approximately 300,000 clones listed, around 83% are singletons. Germline assignment: CDR1 ENHRY and CDR2 SYGVKD. The CDR3 spans 16 residues. J gave up 3 bases and V 7 bases, and 7 bases lay outside the gene matches. The treatment was: about 20 received Ad26.COV2.S at low or high dose, single or two shots; roughly 5 received placebo; per-sample allocation not given. It was on day 63 after the first vaccine or placebo injection that samples were taken.

The chain carries TRBV10-3 and TRBJ2-2, with 11 bases matching TRBD1. The clonotype comes from a person aged 18-65 years who received the Ad26.COV2.S COVID-19 vaccine or a placebo. Sequences were derived from peripheral blood, sampled in a trial of Ad26.COV2.S vaccine versus placebo. The CDR3 here is CAITSDRGLDTGELFF. As DNA, the CDR3 is TGTGCCATCACTTCGGACAGGGGGCTTGACACCGGGGAGCTGTTTTTT.